A selection of T cell receptor beta chains follows, all from one sample in a study of neurological immune-mediated disorders. MiXCR, applied by TCRdb to the 5' RACE reads, yields one record per CDR3 protein. The sample yields tens of thousands of distinct CDR3 sequences, 5.8% seen once. The sequenced sample consisted of PBMCs. Receptors were obtained from a woman aged 55 to 70 with multiple sclerosis. The CDR3 runs from the conserved cysteine through the conserved F or W. The order of the fields is D gene, V gene, clone size, J gene, CDR3 DNA, CDR3 protein. A D gene is named only where the DNA matches it firmly. Size is stated for part of the rows, as once, few or many counts, or as a class when the clone is expanded.

D gene: NA
V gene: TRBV29-1
clone size: many
J gene: TRBJ2-7
CDR3 DNA: TGCAGCGTTTGGGGAAACTACGAGCAGTACTTC
CDR3 protein: CSVWGNYEQYF

D gene: NA
V gene: TRBV5-1
clone size: many
J gene: TRBJ2-3
CDR3 DNA: TGCGCCAGCAGCTTGAGGGGGTTACGCACAGATACGCAGTATTTT
CDR3 protein: CASSLRGLRTDTQYF

D gene: TRBD2
V gene: TRBV20-1
clone size: many
J gene: TRBJ2-3
CDR3 DNA: TGCAGTGCCCACAAAAGGTGGGGGGGAGGATCGACAGATACGCAGTATTTT
CDR3 protein: CSAHKRWGGGSTDTQYF

D gene: NA
V gene: TRBV27
clone size: few
J gene: TRBJ1-6
CDR3 DNA: TGTGCCAGCAGTTTACAGGGCCAAATGAGCTCCTATAATTCACCCCTCCACTTT
CDR3 protein: CASSLQGQMSSYNSPLHF

D gene: TRBD1
V gene: TRBV20-1
clone size: NA
J gene: TRBJ1-1
CDR3 DNA: TGCAGTGCTAGGCAGGGGGGGGTGAACACTGAAGCTTTCTTT
CDR3 protein: CSARQGGVNTEAFF

D gene: TRBD1
V gene: TRBV6-5
clone size: many
J gene: TRBJ1-2
CDR3 DNA: TGTGCCAGCAGGCCCTCACAGGGGGCTCGGGGCTACACCTTC
CDR3 protein: CASRPSQGARGYTF

D gene: NA
V gene: TRBV28
clone size: many
J gene: TRBJ1-1
CDR3 DNA: TGTGCCAGCAGTGCCCCCACAGGGATGAACACTGAAGCTTTCTTT
CDR3 protein: CASSAPTGMNTEAFF

D gene: TRBD2
V gene: TRBV10-3
clone size: many
J gene: TRBJ2-7
CDR3 DNA: TGTGCCATCAGCCCCGGGACTAGCGGGGGGTACGAGCAGTACTTC
CDR3 protein: CAISPGTSGGYEQYF

D gene: TRBD2
V gene: TRBV7-9
clone size: many
J gene: TRBJ2-5
CDR3 DNA: TGTGCCAGCAGCTTGAGCGGGGCGAAAGAGACCCAGTACTTC
CDR3 protein: CASSLSGAKETQYF

D gene: NA
V gene: TRBV5-1
clone size: many
J gene: TRBJ1-4
CDR3 DNA: TGCGCCAGCAGCTTTTCGGGTACAACTAATGAAAAACTGTTTTTT
CDR3 protein: CASSFSGTTNEKLFF

D gene: TRBD1
V gene: TRBV18
clone size: many
J gene: TRBJ2-3
CDR3 DNA: TGTGCCAGCTCACCGGGGCAGGGGGGCACAGATACGCAGTATTTT
CDR3 protein: CASSPGQGGTDTQYF

D gene: NA
V gene: TRBV5-1
clone size: many
J gene: TRBJ2-7
CDR3 DNA: TGCGCCAGCAGCTTGAACCGGGTTGCCCTCTACGAGCAGTACTTC
CDR3 protein: CASSLNRVALYEQYF

D gene: NA
V gene: TRBV6-5
clone size: few
J gene: TRBJ1-2
CDR3 DNA: TGTGCCAGCAGTCCCGGCCACCTCTATGGCTACACCTTC
CDR3 protein: CASSPGHLYGYTF

D gene: NA
V gene: TRBV12-3/TRBV12-4
clone size: many
J gene: TRBJ1-1
CDR3 DNA: TGTGCCAGCAGCCCCCCGACAGGCTCAAGGGAAGCTTTCTTT
CDR3 protein: CASSPPTGSREAFF

D gene: TRBD1
V gene: TRBV20-1
clone size: many
J gene: TRBJ1-5
CDR3 DNA: TGCAGTGCTAGTTTTCCCACTTGGGTCTGCTCGACAGGGAGCAATCAGCCCCAGCATTTT
CDR3 protein: CSASFPTWVCSTGSNQPQHF

D gene: TRBD1
V gene: TRBV30
clone size: many
J gene: TRBJ1-2
CDR3 DNA: TGTGCCTGGAGCGACAGGGATGGGGGCTACACCTTC
CDR3 protein: CAWSDRDGGYTF

D gene: NA
V gene: TRBV5-1
clone size: medium-sized
J gene: TRBJ1-1
CDR3 DNA: TGCGCCAGCAGCTTGGAGGTAAACACTGAAGCTTTCTTT
CDR3 protein: CASSLEVNTEAFF

D gene: NA
V gene: TRBV2
clone size: NA
J gene: TRBJ2-3
CDR3 DNA: TGTGCCAGCAGCGGTAGGGGGGGAACTAGCACAGATACGCAGTATTTT
CDR3 protein: CASSGRGGTSTDTQYF

D gene: NA
V gene: TRBV3-1
clone size: many
J gene: TRBJ1-1
CDR3 DNA: TGTGCCAGCAGCCAAGGCCAGGGTATTGAAGCTTTCTTT
CDR3 protein: CASSQGQGIEAFF

D gene: TRBD2
V gene: TRBV5-1
clone size: many
J gene: TRBJ2-7
CDR3 DNA: TGCGCCAGCAGCTTGAATAGCGGGTCCTACGAGCAGTACTTC
CDR3 protein: CASSLNSGSYEQYF

D gene: NA
V gene: TRBV7-2
clone size: many
J gene: TRBJ1-2
CDR3 DNA: TGTGCCAGCAGCTTAGGAGGGGGGACGAATGGCTACACCTTC
CDR3 protein: CASSLGGGTNGYTF

D gene: TRBD2
V gene: TRBV5-1
clone size: many
J gene: TRBJ2-2
CDR3 DNA: TGCGCCAGCAGCTTGGCTAGCGGGGGGAACACCGGGGAGCTGTTTTTT
CDR3 protein: CASSLASGGNTGELFF

D gene: NA
V gene: TRBV4-1
clone size: many
J gene: TRBJ2-1
CDR3 DNA: TGCGCCAGCAGCCAAACGACAGGGAGGATCTTC
CDR3 protein: CASSQTTGRIF

D gene: TRBD1
V gene: TRBV20-1
clone size: many
J gene: TRBJ2-7
CDR3 DNA: TGCAGTGCTACTTGGGACAGGGGATACGAGCAGTACTTC
CDR3 protein: CSATWDRGYEQYF

D gene: NA
V gene: TRBV29-1
clone size: many
J gene: TRBJ1-3
CDR3 DNA: TGCAGCGTTGTCAGTGTGGTTTCTGGAAACACCATATATTTT
CDR3 protein: CSVVSVVSGNTIYF

D gene: NA
V gene: TRBV5-1
clone size: many
J gene: TRBJ2-7
CDR3 DNA: TGCGCCAGCAAGTCGGGCGTATCCTACGAGCAGTACTTC
CDR3 protein: CASKSGVSYEQYF

D gene: TRBD1
V gene: TRBV9
clone size: many
J gene: TRBJ1-1
CDR3 DNA: TGTGCCAGCAGCGTGACAGGGGGAGGTGAAGCTTTCTTT
CDR3 protein: CASSVTGGGEAFF

D gene: NA
V gene: TRBV6-1
clone size: many
J gene: TRBJ1-1
CDR3 DNA: TGTGCCAGCTATTCAGAGGACATGAACACTGAAGCTTTCTTT
CDR3 protein: CASYSEDMNTEAFF

D gene: TRBD2
V gene: TRBV20-1
clone size: NA
J gene: TRBJ2-1
CDR3 DNA: TGCAGTGCTAGGGACGGGGGGGTGGCGTTCTTC
CDR3 protein: CSARDGGVAFF

D gene: NA
V gene: TRBV7-2
clone size: NA
J gene: TRBJ1-5
CDR3 DNA: TGTGCCAGCAGCTTATGGGCAGGTAGCAATCAGCCCCAGCATTTT
CDR3 protein: CASSLWAGSNQPQHF

D gene: NA
V gene: TRBV10-3
clone size: many
J gene: TRBJ2-7
CDR3 DNA: TGTGCCATCACACGGTCCAGGGACTACGAGCAGTACTTC
CDR3 protein: CAITRSRDYEQYF

D gene: NA
V gene: TRBV4-1
clone size: many
J gene: TRBJ2-5
CDR3 DNA: TGCGCCAGCAGCCAAGCCGGGGCCGGAGAGACCCAGTACTTC
CDR3 protein: CASSQAGAGETQYF

D gene: TRBD1
V gene: TRBV20-1
clone size: many
J gene: TRBJ2-7
CDR3 DNA: TGCAGTGCTAGAGCCCTCGGACAGGGGGCAAACGAGCAGTACTTC
CDR3 protein: CSARALGQGANEQYF

D gene: NA
V gene: TRBV3-1
clone size: NA
J gene: TRBJ2-3
CDR3 DNA: TGTGCCAGCAGCCAAGATTCTGTGAGGATGACAGATACGCAGTATTTT
CDR3 protein: CASSQDSVRMTDTQYF

D gene: NA
V gene: TRBV6-5
clone size: many
J gene: TRBJ2-7
CDR3 DNA: TGTGCCAGCAGTTACTCGAGTCGGCAGCAAGCCTACGAGCAGTACTTC
CDR3 protein: CASSYSSRQQAYEQYF

D gene: NA
V gene: TRBV19
clone size: many
J gene: TRBJ2-7
CDR3 DNA: TGTGCCAGTAGTCTGGGACTTTCCTCCTACGAGCAGTACTTC
CDR3 protein: CASSLGLSSYEQYF

D gene: NA
V gene: TRBV5-1
clone size: NA
J gene: TRBJ1-1
CDR3 DNA: TGCGCCAGCAGCTTGGAGGGCGCGAGTACTGAAGCTTTCTTT
CDR3 protein: CASSLEGASTEAFF

D gene: NA
V gene: TRBV5-1
clone size: many
J gene: TRBJ2-5
CDR3 DNA: TGCGCCAGCAGCCCAGGGCCAGAGACCCAGTACTTC
CDR3 protein: CASSPGPETQYF

D gene: TRBD2
V gene: TRBV9
clone size: many
J gene: TRBJ2-3
CDR3 DNA: TGTGCCAGCAGCTCCGGGACTAGCGGGACCAGTAGCACAGATACGCAGTATTTT
CDR3 protein: CASSSGTSGTSSTDTQYF

D gene: NA
V gene: TRBV2
clone size: many
J gene: TRBJ2-5
CDR3 DNA: TGTGCCAGCAGCGACAGAGCCCTGAACTTC
CDR3 protein: CASSDRALNF

D gene: TRBD2
V gene: TRBV7-9
clone size: many
J gene: TRBJ2-7
CDR3 DNA: TGTGCTACAACCCGGCGGGGGTACGAGCAGTACTTC
CDR3 protein: CATTRRGYEQYF

D gene: TRBD1
V gene: TRBV20-1
clone size: many
J gene: TRBJ2-7
CDR3 DNA: TGCAGTGCTAGAGATCCTACAGGGGCGCTATTCTACGAGCAGTACTTC
CDR3 protein: CSARDPTGALFYEQYF

D gene: NA
V gene: TRBV7-2
clone size: many
J gene: TRBJ1-1
CDR3 DNA: TGTGCCAGCAGCTTCGGCAGGGCGAACACTGAAGCTTTCTTT
CDR3 protein: CASSFGRANTEAFF

D gene: NA
V gene: TRBV20-1
clone size: many
J gene: TRBJ1-4
CDR3 DNA: TGCAGTGCTCAACCAGGTAGCCAAAAACTGTTTTTT
CDR3 protein: CSAQPGSQKLFF

D gene: NA
V gene: TRBV20-1
clone size: many
J gene: TRBJ2-3
CDR3 DNA: TGCAGTGCTAGAGATCAGCGAGGGGCGCTCGCAGATACGCAGTATTTT
CDR3 protein: CSARDQRGALADTQYF

D gene: TRBD2
V gene: TRBV29-1
clone size: many
J gene: TRBJ2-2
CDR3 DNA: TGCAGCGTTGTTTTAGCGGGGGCCACCGGGGAGCTGTTTTTT
CDR3 protein: CSVVLAGATGELFF

D gene: TRBD1
V gene: TRBV7-9
clone size: NA
J gene: TRBJ1-5
CDR3 DNA: TGTGCCAGCAGCATCGACAGGGATAGCAATCAGCCCCAGCATTTT
CDR3 protein: CASSIDRDSNQPQHF

D gene: NA
V gene: TRBV7-8
clone size: many
J gene: TRBJ1-3
CDR3 DNA: TGTGCCAGCAGCTTGGGTTCGGACACCATATATTTT
CDR3 protein: CASSLGSDTIYF

D gene: NA
V gene: TRBV29-1
clone size: NA
J gene: TRBJ1-1
CDR3 DNA: TGCGGATTCGGTGGGAACTATGAAGCTTTCTTT
CDR3 protein: CGFGGNYEAFF

D gene: TRBD2
V gene: TRBV6-5
clone size: many
J gene: TRBJ2-7
CDR3 DNA: TGTGCCAGCAGCCGGGCGGGGGGACGGGGTCCCTACGAGCAGTACTTC
CDR3 protein: CASSRAGGRGPYEQYF